The rows below give T cell receptor beta chains drawn from one sample of a study of PD-1 and CTLA-4 blockade in melanoma. Produced via immunoSEQ multiplex PCR; TCRdb's table is partial and in-frame only. The data hold 15,000 to 20,000 clones, with over 65% observed a single time. This sample comprised CD8+ T cells from peripheral blood, obtained before anti-PD-1 treatment. The source of these receptors is a human donor with melanoma. Both conserved end residues are part of each CDR3. A D gene is named only where the DNA matches it firmly. Size tells how often a clone was seen (once, few, many) or the class of an expanded clone, and some rows leave it out.

j_gene | d_gene | len | abundance | v_gene | CDR3nt | CDR3aa
TRBJ1-3 | - | 15 | - | TRBV4-1 | TGCGCCAGCAGCCAAGTCGAGGCCTCTGGAAACACCATATATTTT | CASSQVEASGNTIYF
TRBJ1-1 | TRBD1 | 16 | - | TRBV11-2 | TGTGCCAGCGCCCCCCGAGACAGGGGGCTTAACACTGAAGCTTTCTTT | CASAPRDRGLNTEAFF
TRBJ1-1 | - | 13 | few | TRBV27 | TGTGCCAGCAGTTTCACTGTGAACACTGAAGCTTTCTTT | CASSFTVNTEAFF
TRBJ1-5 | TRBD1 | 15 | - | TRBV19 | TGTGCCAGTACTACAGGGGGCAGGGGGAATCAGCCCCAGCATTTT | CASTTGGRGNQPQHF
TRBJ1-5 | - | 12 | few | TRBV30 | TGTGCCGTGGACAGCATCAATCAGCCCCAGCATTTT | CAVDSINQPQHF
TRBJ1-2 | - | 14 | - | TRBV27 | TGTGCCAGCAGTTTATCGGGGGGTGGGTATGGCTACACCTTC | CASSLSGGGYGYTF
TRBJ1-2 | - | 14 | - | TRBV7-2 | TGTGCCAGCGCGGCCTCCTTAGCTAACTATGGCTACACCTTC | CASAASLANYGYTF
TRBJ2-2 | - | 12 | - | TRBV19 | TGTGCCAGTAGTATTCTTCCTGGGGAGCTGTTTTTT | CASSILPGELFF
TRBJ2-5 | - | 13 | - | TRBV12-3/TRBV12-4 | TGTGCCAGCAGCCCACAGGGTTTTGAGACCCAGTACTTC | CASSPQGFETQYF
TRBJ2-7 | TRBD2 | 14 | - | TRBV29-1 | TGCAGCGTCTCTGGGGGGACTATCTCCTACGAGCAGTACTTC | CSVSGGTISYEQYF
TRBJ2-7 | - | 16 | few | TRBV6-1 | TGTGCCAGCAGTGAATTTTCCGGGACAAACCTCGACGAGCAGTACTTC | CASSEFSGTNLDEQYF
TRBJ2-2 | TRBD2 | 18 | - | TRBV14 | TGTGCCAGCAGCCAGCTAGCGGGAGGGCCTTTCGGCACCGGGGAGCTGTTTTTT | CASSQLAGGPFGTGELFF
TRBJ1-1 | TRBD1 | 19 | - | TRBV19 | TGTGCCAGTAGTATTCCTTCCGGGACAGATTCTTTCATGAACACTGAAGCTTTCTTT | CASSIPSGTDSFMNTEAFF
TRBJ2-7 | - | 14 | - | TRBV10-2 | TGCGCCAGCAGTGAGGGGGCGATATCCTACGAGCAGTACTTC | CASSEGAISYEQYF
TRBJ2-2 | - | 17 | - | TRBV12-5 | TGTGCTAGTGGTTGGACCCCGGGGTCAAAGGACACCGGGGAGCTGTTTTTT | CASGWTPGSKDTGELFF